This T cell receptor (beta chain) was recorded in a study of early T cells in non-severe SARS-CoV-2 infection. General study findings and limits: Anti-spike CD8 responses were favored by VDJdb matching, which missed private and CD4 specificities.

TCRdb re-derived calls from the 5' RACE reads in MiXCR, one entry per CDR3 protein. This table holds approximately 20,000 distinct CDR3 sequences, approximately 5.6% found once. This clonotype turned up a few times. Its antigen remains unidentified. The CDR3 consists of 15 residues. Germline-derived CDR1 and CDR2 are SGHRS and YFSETQ. V was cut by 4 bases and J by 5 bases, with 18 bases left in between. V gene TRBV5-1 combines with J gene TRBJ2-5; D may match TRBD1 or TRBD2 (6 bases each). What was sequenced was whole blood. The sequence was obtained from an adult who was a healthcare worker with PCR-confirmed SARS-CoV-2 infection or an uninfected control (not recorded which). The CDR3 nucleotides read TGCGCCAGCAGCCGGGAGAGGGGGGCGGAGGAGACCCAGTACTTC. Its translation is CASSRERGAEETQYF.